The subject of this entry is one TCR beta chain. As yet, its antigen is unknown. The assay was run at deep level. TCRdb's table, derived via immunoSEQ multiplex PCR, lists solely in-frame clones and lacks some. The data contain 1.6 million or so clones, approximately 98.5% of them singletons. The CDR3 runs 15 residues. The V end lost 2 bases, the J end lost 1 base, and 11 bases lay between the germline ends. The germline V gene encodes CDR1 MNHEY and CDR2 SMNVEV (reference sequence). The sample comes from a study of shared clonotypes between healthy human individuals. Study-level background: Donors were two women and three men aged 18 to 49. Study results and limitations: Rarefaction showed sorted-subset sequencing was incomplete despite large depth.

Specimen: naive CD4+ T cells sorted from blood. The subset was: CD45RA+ positively selected. This TCR came from a man aged 30 to 39 in good health. The V gene is TRBV27, the J gene TRBJ1-1; tentative D call: TRBD1 (6 bases). CDR3 DNA: TGTGCCAGCAGTTTAGGGAACAGGGAGAACACTGAAGCTTTCTTT. Translating it yields CASSLGNRENTEAFF.